One and the same sample provided the 24 T cell receptor beta chains below, sequenced in a study of cytomegalovirus exposure and HLA in healthy donors. Both 60 Vbeta primers and 13 Jbeta primers went into the PCR. Only in-frame clones appear in the TCRdb table, and some are missing; sequencing was by immunoSEQ multiplex PCR. The sample lists approximately 220,000 clones, over 65% occurring once. Sequenced input: PBMCs. Receptors originate from a man between 18 and 35 years old in good health and CMV-seronegative.

This clone was seen more than once but under ten times. This sequence joins TRBV5-4 and TRBJ2-7; 9 bases align to TRBD1. The CDR3 loop spans 15 amino acids. Germline trimming cut 2 bases from V and 0 bases from J; bases unmatched to any gene: 3. Germline lookup yields CDR1 SGHNT and CDR2 YYREEE (reference sequence). CDR3 nucleotide sequence: TGTGCCAGCAGCTTTACGGGACAGGGCTCCTACGAGCAGTACTTC. It is translated as CASSFTGQGSYEQYF.

This clone was seen a few times. The DNA of the CDR3 is TGTGCCAGCACCCTAACAGCACTTACTGAAGCTTTCTTT. It encodes CASTLTALTEAFF. This sequence joins TRBV2 and TRBJ1-1; no clear D gene. Trimming removed 7 bases at V and 5 bases at J, with 14 bases between. This CDR3 is built from 13 residues. The germline gives CDR1 SNHLY, CDR2 FYNNEI.

The J gene is TRBJ2-7, the V gene TRBV7-3, with D possibly being TRBD2 (6 bases). Germline CDR1 and CDR2: SGHTA and FQGTGA. This CDR3 is built from 15 residues. The V end was cut by 1 base, the J end by 1 base, with 11 bases between. The CDR3 region is CASSLKAGWSYEQYF. CDR3 bases: TGTGCCAGCAGCTTAAAGGCGGGATGGTCCTACGAGCAGTACTTC. Using reference TRBV7-3 and TRBJ2-7 for the parts outside the CDR3, the full variable domain is GAGVSQTPSNKVTEKGKYVELRCDPISGHTALYWYRQSLGQGPEFLIYFQGTGAADDSGLPNDRFFAVRPEGSVSTLKIQRTERGDSAVYLCASSLKAGWSYEQYFGPGTRLTVT.

V gene TRBV30 combines with J gene TRBJ2-7; possible D gene TRBD1, 6 bases. This CDR3 is 12 amino acids long. V shed 3 bases and J shed 4 bases, with 10 bases lying between them. Germline V gene lookup returns CDR1 GTSNPN and CDR2 SVGIG (reference sequence). The CDR3 DNA reads as TGTGCCTGGAGGGGTACAGGGTACGAGCAGTACTTC. Translating gives CAWRGTGYEQYF.

The chain links TRBV28 to TRBJ1-2; D is unclear. This CDR3 contains 13 residues. Germline V CDR1 and CDR2: MDHEN, SYDVKM. V was pared by 10 bases and J by 4 bases, with 16 bases between. The CDR3 spells CATDRTVTYGYTF. The CDR3 DNA reads TGTGCCACCGATCGAACAGTGACCTATGGCTACACCTTC.

Regarding this clone: Other DNA sequences within the sample encode an identical CDR3. The rearrangement uses TRBV5-4 and TRBJ2-3; D unresolved. With 0 bases removed from V and 2 bases from J, the gap between germline ends came to 7 bases. The CDR3 runs to 14 residues. Germline assignment: CDR1 SGHNT and CDR2 YYREEE (reference sequence). The CDR3, as DNA: TGTGCCAGCAGCTTGGCCTCCTCCACAGATACGCAGTATTTT. Amino acids: CASSLASSTDTQYF.

The CDR3 region has the DNA TGTGCCAGCAGTCCACAAAATCAGCCCCAGCATTTT. Encoded protein: CASSPQNQPQHF. The V gene is TRBV7-2, the J gene TRBJ1-5; D is undetermined. The CDR3 is made up of 12 amino acids. Germline lookup yields CDR1 SGHTA and CDR2 FQGNSA. The V and J ends lost 6 bases and 4 bases respectively, with 7 bases between them.

The rearrangement joins TRBV28 to TRBJ2-1, with 10 bases aligning to TRBD2. Trimming cost V 4 bases and J 2 bases; bases outside gene matches: 5. Germline V lookup: CDR1 MDHEN, CDR2 SYDVKM. The CDR3 spans 16 residues. The CDR3 DNA reads as TGTGCCAGCAGTTCCCGACTAGCGGGCGCCTACAATGAGCAGTTCTTC. Protein: CASSSRLAGAYNEQFF.

This chain uses TRBV9 with TRBJ2-1; D perhaps matches TRBD2 (5 bases). Per the germline V gene, CDR1 is SGDLS and CDR2 is YYNGEE. Trimming stripped 4 bases from V and 10 bases from J, with 21 bases between. The CDR3 has 15 residues. CDR3 in amino acids: CASSPLGSGHSEQFF. The CDR3 DNA follows: TGTGCCAGCAGCCCCCTGGGGAGCGGCCATTCGGAGCAGTTCTTC.

The chain has TRBV27 and TRBJ1-4; 8 nucleotides agree with TRBD1. Germline-derived CDR1 and CDR2 are MNHEY and SMNVEV (reference sequence). The CDR3 is made up of 13 amino acids. Trimming took 8 bases from V and 10 from J; bases not matched to a gene: 9. The CDR3 region has the DNA TGTGCCAGCCGCGGGGCAGGGGGCCGAAAACTGTTTTTT. It yields the protein CASRGAGGRKLFF.

This clone was counted a few times. The chain links TRBV10-3 to TRBJ2-2, with 8 bases matching TRBD1. The CDR3 has 18 amino acids. Germline V lookup: CDR1 ENHRY, CDR2 SYGVKD. J gave up 7 bases and V 0 bases, and 13 bases lay outside the gene matches. CDR3 residues: CAISESSPYRGNGGELFF. CDR3 coding DNA: TGTGCCATCAGTGAGTCGTCACCTTACAGGGGGAATGGCGGGGAGCTGTTTTTT.

The J gene is TRBJ2-3, the V gene TRBV10-1; 8 bases map to TRBD1. CDR3 size: 14 residues. Germline V lookup: CDR1 WNHNN, CDR2 SYGVQD (reference sequence). The ends lost 8 bases at V and 1 base at J; junction bases unmatched: 5. CDR3 protein: CASAPGQGTDTQYF. CDR3 bases: TGCGCCAGCGCCCCGGGACAGGGCACAGATACGCAGTATTTT.

The chain has TRBV9 and TRBJ2-5; no clear D gene. V lost 0 bases, J lost 4 bases, and 10 bases lay in between. The CDR3 is made up of 14 amino acids. Germline CDR1 SGDLS, CDR2 YYNGEE. CDR3 sequence (DNA): TGTGCCAGCAGCGTAGCTGGGCAGTCAGAGACCCAGTACTTC. Translated, it gives CASSVAGQSETQYF.

J is TRBJ2-2 and V is TRBV2; weak D call: TRBD1 (5 bases). Trimming removed 3 bases from V and 5 bases from J, with 7 bases in between. CDR1 is SNHLY, CDR2 FYNNEI, per germline. The CDR3 contains 13 residues. The CDR3 protein is CASSDRVTGELFF. CDR3 DNA: TGTGCCAGCAGTGACAGGGTGACCGGGGAGCTGTTTTTT. The full variable domain, in which reference TRBV2 and TRBJ2-2 provide the parts outside the CDR3, is EPEVTQTPSHQVTQMGQEVILRCVPISNHLYFYWYRQILGQKVEFLVSFYNNEISEKSEIFDDQFSVERPDGSNFTLKIRSTKLEDSAMYFCASSDRVTGELFFGEGSRLTVL.

This chain links TRBV6-1 with TRBJ1-3; possibly TRBD1 for D (6 bases). The V gene's germline CDR1 is MNHNS and CDR2 SASEGT. V was pared by 2 bases and J by 2 bases, with 13 bases between. The CDR3 covers 16 residues. The DNA for the CDR3 is TGTGCCAGCAGTGAAAGACGAGGGGGAACTGGAAACACCATATATTTT. Encoded protein: CASSERRGGTGNTIYF.

V is TRBV2 and J is TRBJ2-3; possibly TRBD2 for D (6 bases). Germline-derived CDR1 and CDR2 are SNHLY and FYNNEI. The V gene lost 6 bases and the J gene lost 1 base, with 14 bases spanning the gap. There are 15 residues in the CDR3. For the CDR3, the DNA is TGTGCCAGCAGCGGGACTGAAAGTGGCACAGATACGCAGTATTTT. Translating gives CASSGTESGTDTQYF.

This chain links TRBV19 with TRBJ1-5; the D gene is possibly TRBD1 (5 bases). The ends were cut back, 2 bases at V and 4 bases at J, with 9 bases in the middle. CDR1 is LNHDA, CDR2 SQIVND, per germline (reference sequence). This CDR3 is built from 14 residues. This chain's CDR3 is CASSIWGPNQPQHF. CDR3 nucleotides: TGTGCCAGTAGTATATGGGGCCCAAATCAGCCCCAGCATTTT.

The chain uses TRBV28 and TRBJ1-6; D is unresolved. The CDR3 covers 13 residues. V was clipped by 8 bases and J by 13 bases, with 18 bases between them. The germline gives CDR1 MDHEN, CDR2 SYDVKM. Here the CDR3 DNA reads TGTGCCAGCCGACGCGGGTCCATCTGGCCCCTCCACTTT. This codes for CASRRGSIWPLHF.

This rearrangement joins TRBV7-6 to TRBJ1-1; 8 positions agree with TRBD1. CDR3 length: 14 amino acids. The germline gives CDR1 SGHVS, CDR2 FNYEAQ. V dropped 5 bases and J dropped 1; count of bases not matched to a gene: 3. The CDR3 protein is CASSRGQGNTEAFF. The CDR3 DNA sequence: TGTGCCAGCAGCCGCGGACAGGGGAACACTGAAGCTTTCTTT.

The V and J genes are TRBV5-1 and TRBJ2-3, with 7 bases aligning to TRBD2. Germline V gene data show CDR1 as SGHRS and CDR2 as YFSETQ. After removal of 0 bases from V and 2 bases from J, the junction contained 6 bases not matched to a gene. The CDR3 is 16 residues long. CDR3 in amino acids: CASSLGLAANTDTQYF. The CDR3 DNA reads as TGCGCCAGCAGCTTGGGCCTAGCGGCAAACACAGATACGCAGTATTTT.

The chain couples TRBV6-1 to TRBJ2-2, with 7 positions matching TRBD2. Per germline, CDR1 MNHNS and CDR2 SASEGT. V dropped 2 bases and J dropped 4; count of bases not matched to a gene: 4. There are 15 residues in the CDR3. CDR3 protein: CASSEQGGVTGELFF. The CDR3 region has the DNA TGTGCCAGCAGTGAACAGGGAGGGGTCACCGGGGAGCTGTTTTTT.

The chain links TRBV5-1 to TRBJ1-3; D possibly corresponds to TRBD1 (5 bases). This CDR3 has 15 residues. The V and J ends lost 4 bases and 2 bases respectively, with 13 bases between them. CDR1 and CDR2 from the germline V gene are SGHRS and YFSETQ. The CDR3 nucleotides read TGCGCCAGCAGCCCTTCAGACAGTCCTGGAAACACCATATATTTT. It is translated as CASSPSDSPGNTIYF.

The chain employs TRBV4-1 and TRBJ2-7, with 7 bases that match TRBD2. The V and J ends lost 0 bases and 3 bases, in that order; junction bases with no gene match: 8. The CDR3 loop spans 16 amino acids. CDR1 is MGHRA, CDR2 YSYEKL, per germline. The CDR3 here is CASSQDVRTRGYEQYF. In DNA form, the CDR3 reads TGCGCCAGCAGCCAAGACGTACGGACTAGAGGCTACGAGCAGTACTTC.

This sequence joins TRBV10-1 and TRBJ2-1, with 12 bases fitting TRBD2. Per the germline V gene, CDR1 is WNHNN and CDR2 is SYGVQD (reference sequence). The CDR3 spans 15 residues. Trimming at V came to 3 bases and at J to 8 bases, leaving 5 bases not matched to a gene. The CDR3 DNA follows: TGCGCCAGCAGTGACCCGACTAGCGGGAGCTATGAGCAGTTCTTC. Amino acid sequence: CASSDPTSGSYEQFF.